These T cell receptor beta chains were read from a single sample in a study of T cell changes during pregnancy in multiple sclerosis. The assay was immunoSEQ multiplex PCR, and TCRdb's table has in-frame clones only and misses some. The profile shows just under 65,000 clones, 75% to 95% of them singletons. Specimen: peripheral blood, collected in the third trimester of pregnancy. The receptor source for this set is a female donor in good health, enrolled as a control in a pregnancy study. Each CDR3 is given with its conserved first and last residue. D genes are given only for firm matches. Some rows mark clone size as missing; the rest say once, few, many or name a class of expanded clone.

v_gene,j_gene,abundance,d_gene,CDR3nt,CDR3aa
TRBV9,TRBJ2-3,NA,TRBD2,TGTGCCAGCAGCACTACCCCGGGACTAGCGAATTGGGATACAGATACGCAGTATTTT,CASSTTPGLANWDTDTQYF
TRBV11-1,TRBJ2-1,NA,TRBD2,TGTGCCAGCAGCTTACTCTCAAGGAGGCGGGGGGTTCCCTACAATGAGCAGTTCTTC,CASSLLSRRRGVPYNEQFF
TRBV5-1,TRBJ1-2,NA,TRBD1,TGCGCCAGCTCAACAGAACAGGGGGCAGTCTATGGCTACACCTTC,CASSTEQGAVYGYTF
TRBV4-1,TRBJ2-3,NA,TRBD2,TGCGCCAGCAGCCGCGTGGTAGCGGGGGGCCCAGGGGACGCTGATACGCAGTATTTT,CASSRVVAGGPGDADTQYF
TRBV11-3,TRBJ2-2,NA,TRBD2,TGTGCCAGCAGCTTAGCACTAGCGGGGACCACCGGGGAGCTGTTTTTT,CASSLALAGTTGELFF
TRBV5-6,TRBJ1-6,NA,NA,TGTGCCAGCAGCTTGCCGAGCTCCTATAATTCACCCCTCCACTTT,CASSLPSSYNSPLHF
TRBV25-1,TRBJ1-2,NA,NA,TGTGCCAGCGGGTCCTTAGGGGCGGGCTACACCTTC,CASGSLGAGYTF
TRBV6-1,TRBJ2-7,few,NA,TGTGCCAGCAGTGAAGAGTTGGCAGGGTCCTACGAGCAGTACTTC,CASSEELAGSYEQYF
TRBV10-2,TRBJ1-1,NA,NA,TGCGCCAGCTCCCGCGGTGAACTCAACACTGAAGCTTTCTTT,CASSRGELNTEAFF
TRBV19,TRBJ1-5,NA,NA,TGTGCCAGTAGCTACGACAACGGGGGGGCCCAGCCCCAGCATTTT,CASSYDNGGAQPQHF
TRBV15,TRBJ2-7,few,TRBD2,TGTGCCACCAGCAGAGATAGCGGGGGCTCCTACGAGCAGTACTTC,CATSRDSGGSYEQYF
TRBV19,TRBJ1-2,NA,NA,TGTGCCAGTAACAGGAGAGCTAACTATGGCTACACCTTC,CASNRRANYGYTF
TRBV15,TRBJ2-4,NA,TRBD2,TGTGCCACCAGCCCTCGGACTAGCGGCACCAAAAACATTCAGTACTTC,CATSPRTSGTKNIQYF
TRBV27,TRBJ1-2,NA,NA,TGTGCCAGCATGGGCAGGGGTACTTCCATCTATGGCTACACCTTC,CASMGRGTSIYGYTF
TRBV28,TRBJ1-5,NA,NA,TGTGCCAGCAGTTTCTCTAGCAATCAGCCCCAGCATTTT,CASSFSSNQPQHF
TRBV7-9,TRBJ2-7,NA,NA,TGTGCCAGCAGTTTATCGGACGGACTTAGCTCCTACGAGCAGTACTTC,CASSLSDGLSSYEQYF
TRBV28,TRBJ1-2,NA,NA,TGTGCCAGCAGTCTTTCAGGGGTTTCGATCTATGGCTACACCTTC,CASSLSGVSIYGYTF
TRBV9,TRBJ2-7,once,TRBD2,TGTGCCAGCAGCGTAGGGGGACTAGCGCTCTCCTACGAGCAGTACTTC,CASSVGGLALSYEQYF
TRBV4-2,TRBJ2-7,NA,TRBD2,TGTGCCAGCAGCCATGAGGGGACTAGCGGGGAATACGAGCAGTACTTC,CASSHEGTSGEYEQYF
TRBV19,TRBJ2-1,NA,NA,TGTGCCAGTAGTGCTAGATGGGGCATCGAGCAGTTCTTC,CASSARWGIEQFF
TRBV28,TRBJ2-2,NA,TRBD2,TGTGCCAGCAAGACTAGCACAACGAACACCGGGGAGCTGTTTTTT,CASKTSTTNTGELFF
TRBV15,TRBJ1-5,NA,NA,TGTGCCACCAGCGGAGACAGGTGGGATCAGCCCCAGCATTTT,CATSGDRWDQPQHF
TRBV29-1,TRBJ2-4,NA,NA,TGCAGCGTTGGGTCGAGGGCTGACAAAAACATTCAGTACTTC,CSVGSRADKNIQYF
TRBV7-9,TRBJ2-7,NA,TRBD1,TGTGCCAGCAGCTTAACCGGGACAGGGCGTACCTACGAGCAGTACTTC,CASSLTGTGRTYEQYF